This T cell receptor (beta chain) was documented in a study of response to subunit inactivated influenza vaccine. TCRdb reprocessed the RT-PCR reads with MiXCR, giving one entry per CDR3 protein. The table includes hundreds of thousands of distinct CDR3 sequences, 14% detected once. Points on this clonotype: The antigen is undetermined.

This CDR3 has 16 residues. Trimming stripped 4 bases from V and 0 bases from J, with 14 bases between. The germline CDR1 and CDR2 sequences are ENHRY and SYGVKD. Study-level findings and limits: Researchers suggested that each seasonal influenza vaccination recruits few new T cells.

The source of this sequence is a man over 45 who received an inactivated influenza vaccine. The genes are TRBV10-3 and TRBJ2-3; D gene uncertain. The material was PBMCs from blood, obtained around two weeks before vaccination. This CDR3 is CAISVSPPSSTDTQYF. CDR3 bases: TGTGCCATCAGTGTAAGCCCTCCTTCTAGCACAGATACGCAGTATTTT.